Presented here are 9 T cell receptor beta chains from one specimen sequenced in a study of blood T cell repertoires in COVID-19. Produced via immunoSEQ multiplex PCR; TCRdb's table is partial and in-frame only. The sample includes some 200,000 clones, around 89% seen only once; the top ten take approximately 0.8%. The sample comprised PBMCs or T cells enriched from blood (not recorded which). The receptors come from a woman younger than 35 who had recovered from COVID-19.

This chain connects TRBV5-6 to TRBJ2-7, with TRBD2 as a possible D gene (5 bases). The V end lost 0 bases, the J end lost 4 bases, and 11 bases lay between the germline ends. Germline CDR1 SGHDT, CDR2 YYEEEE. CDR3 length: 14 residues. DNA of the CDR3: TGTGCCAGCAGCTTGGGCGAGGGTTTTTACGAGCAGTACTTC. This sequence encodes CASSLGEGFYEQYF. Based on the CDR3 plus reference TRBV5-6 and TRBJ2-7, the full variable domain is DAGVTQSPTHLIKTRGQQVTLRCSPKSGHDTVSWYQQALGQGPQFIFQYYEEEERQRGNFPDRFSGHQFPNYSSELNVNALLLGDSALYLCASSLGEGFYEQYFGPGTRLTVT.

The V gene is TRBV4-3, the J gene TRBJ2-7; 10 bases align to TRBD2. The trim removed 1 base at V and 6 bases at J, leaving 6 bases unmatched. CDR1 and CDR2 (germline): LGHNA, YSLEER. The CDR3 length is 15 residues. The CDR3 sequence is CASSQVTSGTSEQYF. The DNA of the CDR3 is TGCGCCAGCAGCCAAGTAACTAGCGGGACTTCCGAGCAGTACTTC.

The chain joins TRBV12-5 to TRBJ2-3; possible D gene TRBD2, 5 bases. The CDR3 runs 14 residues. Germline loops: CDR1 LGHNT, CDR2 FRNRAP. V was clipped by 8 bases and J by 1 base, with 13 bases between them. The CDR3 DNA reads as TGTGCTAGTTCCTTCAGTAGCGGCACAGATACGCAGTATTTT. It translates to CASSFSSGTDTQYF.

The genes are TRBV5-8 and TRBJ2-5; D remains ambiguous. This CDR3 region has 12 residues. Germline lookup yields CDR1 SGHTS and CDR2 YDEGEE. Trimming cost V 3 bases and J 5 bases, with 8 bases left between them. The DNA for the CDR3 is TGTGCCAGCAGCTCGGCGGTGGAGACCCAGTACTTC. Encoded protein: CASSSAVETQYF.

The chain has TRBV19 and TRBJ2-1; a possible D gene is TRBD1 (6 bases). The CDR3 has 15 residues. In germline, CDR1 is LNHDA, CDR2 SQIVND (reference sequence). V lost 4 bases and J 3 bases, leaving 13 bases between the germline ends. CDR3 nucleotide sequence: TGTGCCAGTAGTAACCTTGGGACAAACTACAATGAGCAGTTCTTC. Its translation is CASSNLGTNYNEQFF. Using reference TRBV19 and TRBJ2-1 for the parts outside the CDR3, the full variable domain is DGGITQSPKYLFRKEGQNVTLSCEQNLNHDAMYWYRQDPGQGLRLIYYSQIVNDFQKGDIAEGYSVSREKKESFPLTVTSAQKNPTAFYLCASSNLGTNYNEQFFGPGTRLTVL.

The genes are TRBV7-9 and TRBJ1-2; 12 nucleotides align to TRBD1. CDR1 is SEHNR, CDR2 FQNEAQ, per germline (reference sequence). Trimming removed 5 bases from V and 8 bases from J; junction bases left unmatched: 6. The CDR3 totals 14 residues. CDR3 bases: TGTGCCAGCAGCGCCGGGACAGGGGGCAACGGCTACACCTTC. This translates into CASSAGTGGNGYTF. Drawing the rest from reference TRBV7-9 and TRBJ1-2, the complete variable domain is DTGVSQNPRHKITKRGQNVTFRCDPISEHNRLYWYRQTLGQGPEFLTYFQNEAQLEKSRLLSDRFSAERPKGSFSTLEIQRTEQGDSAMYLCASSAGTGGNGYTFGSGTRLTVV.

The V gene is TRBV15, the J gene TRBJ2-5, with D perhaps TRBD2 (6 bases). From germline, CDR1 is LNHNV and CDR2 YYDKDF (reference sequence). The CDR3 covers 17 residues. V lost 0 bases and J lost 0, with 14 bases in between. CDR3 in DNA: TGTGCCACCAGCAGAGATTTAGTCGCGGGGTACCAAGAGACCCAGTACTTC. Protein: CATSRDLVAGYQETQYF.

This chain connects TRBV28 to TRBJ2-1; 8 bases are shared with TRBD2. Germline V lookup: CDR1 MDHEN, CDR2 SYDVKM. V lost 7 bases to trimming and J lost 9 bases; unmatched junction nucleotides: 11. This CDR3 comprises 14 residues. The CDR3 DNA sequence: TGTGCCAGCACCCTGACGGGAGGGCCGGGTGAGCAGTTCTTC. It specifies CASTLTGGPGEQFF.

This clone was counted once. V gene TRBV27 combines with J gene TRBJ2-1, with D possibly being TRBD2 (5 bases). The germline V gene encodes CDR1 MNHEY and CDR2 SMNVEV (reference sequence). The V end was cut by 5 bases, the J end by 12 bases, with 17 bases between. The CDR3 is 13 residues long. CDR3 nucleotide sequence: TGTGCCAGCAGTCCCTGGACTCATCAATTGCAGTTCTTC. It translates to CASSPWTHQLQFF.